This TCR beta chain was found in a study of cytotoxic CD8 clonotypes in ibrutinib-treated CLL. Turning to the study itself: A median around twelve months of treatment, range 6 to 36, preceded the collection of response samples. Study-level findings and limits: Relative to age-matched healthy donors, clonality at baseline was higher, and it tracked circulating CD8+ T-cell counts.

TCRdb keeps only in-frame clones here, not all; method: immunoSEQ multiplex PCR. This repertoire shows about 200,000 clones, about 72% found once; its top ten account for roughly 12%. Concerning this clone itself: What it binds is unknown.

This TCR came from a human donor with chronic lymphocytic leukemia. Sequenced material: PBMCs, taken after 24 months of ibrutinib treatment.

CDR3 region: CASSQRNTGTYEQYF. The CDR3 DNA follows: TGCGCCAGCAGCCAGAGGAATACAGGTACCTACGAGCAGTACTTC. The chain combines TRBV5-1 with TRBJ2-7; D possibly corresponds to TRBD1 (5 bases). CDR1 and CDR2 from the germline V gene are SGHRS and YFSETQ. This CDR3 has 15 amino acids. With 4 bases removed from V and 2 bases from J, the gap between germline ends came to 16 bases.